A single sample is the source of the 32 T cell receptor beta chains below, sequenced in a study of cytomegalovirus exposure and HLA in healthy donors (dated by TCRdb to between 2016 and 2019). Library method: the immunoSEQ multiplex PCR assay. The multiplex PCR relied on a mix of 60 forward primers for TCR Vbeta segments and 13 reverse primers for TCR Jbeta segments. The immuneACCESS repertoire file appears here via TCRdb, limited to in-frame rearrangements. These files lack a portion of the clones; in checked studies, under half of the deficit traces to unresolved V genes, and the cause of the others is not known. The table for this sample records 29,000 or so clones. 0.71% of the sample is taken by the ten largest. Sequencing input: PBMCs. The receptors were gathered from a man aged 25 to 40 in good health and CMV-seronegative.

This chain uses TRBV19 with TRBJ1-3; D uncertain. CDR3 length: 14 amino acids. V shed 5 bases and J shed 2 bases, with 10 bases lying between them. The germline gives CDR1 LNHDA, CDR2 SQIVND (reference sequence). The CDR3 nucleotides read TGTGCCAGTAGTGTACTAGCTCCTGGAAACACCATATATTTT. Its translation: CASSVLAPGNTIYF.

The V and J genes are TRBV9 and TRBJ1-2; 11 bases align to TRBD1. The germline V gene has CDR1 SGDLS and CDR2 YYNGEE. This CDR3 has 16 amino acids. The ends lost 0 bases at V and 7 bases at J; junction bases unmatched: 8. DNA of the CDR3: TGTGCCAGCAGCGTAGGGTCCGGACAGGGGGCCGGTGGCTACACCTTC. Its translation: CASSVGSGQGAGGYTF.

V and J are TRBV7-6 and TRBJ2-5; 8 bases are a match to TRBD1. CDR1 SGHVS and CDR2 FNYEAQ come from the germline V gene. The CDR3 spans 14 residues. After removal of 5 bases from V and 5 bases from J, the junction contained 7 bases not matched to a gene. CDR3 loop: CASSHGQGRETQYF. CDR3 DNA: TGTGCCAGCAGCCATGGACAGGGACGCGAGACCCAGTACTTC.

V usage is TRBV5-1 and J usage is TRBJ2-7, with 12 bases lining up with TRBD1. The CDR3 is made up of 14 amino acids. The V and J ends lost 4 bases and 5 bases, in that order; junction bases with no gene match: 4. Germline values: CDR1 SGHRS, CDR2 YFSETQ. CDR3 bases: TGCGCCAGCAGCGAGGGACAGGGGGCGAACGAGCAGTACTTC. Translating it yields CASSEGQGANEQYF.

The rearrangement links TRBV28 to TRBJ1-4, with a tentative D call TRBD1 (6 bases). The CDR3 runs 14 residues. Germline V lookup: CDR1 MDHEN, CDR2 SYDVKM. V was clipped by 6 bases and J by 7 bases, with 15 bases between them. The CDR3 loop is CASRLTGLGEKLFF. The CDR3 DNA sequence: TGTGCCAGCAGGTTAACAGGGCTGGGTGAAAAACTGTTTTTT.

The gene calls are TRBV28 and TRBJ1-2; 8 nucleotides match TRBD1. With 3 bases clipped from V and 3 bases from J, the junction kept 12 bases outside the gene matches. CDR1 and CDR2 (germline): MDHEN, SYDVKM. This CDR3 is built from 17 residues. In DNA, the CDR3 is TGTGCCAGCAGTTTTGGCGGAGACAGGGGAAACTACTATGGCTACACCTTC. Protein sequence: CASSFGGDRGNYYGYTF.

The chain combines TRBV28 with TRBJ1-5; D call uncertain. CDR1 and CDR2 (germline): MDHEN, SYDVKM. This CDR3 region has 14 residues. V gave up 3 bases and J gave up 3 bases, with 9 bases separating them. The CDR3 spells CASSLSGFNQPQHF. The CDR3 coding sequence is TGTGCCAGCAGTTTGTCAGGTTTCAATCAGCCCCAGCATTTT.

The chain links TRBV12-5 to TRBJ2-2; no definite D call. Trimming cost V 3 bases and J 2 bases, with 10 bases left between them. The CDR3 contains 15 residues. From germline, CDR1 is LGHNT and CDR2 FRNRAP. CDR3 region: CASGLRRVNTGELFF. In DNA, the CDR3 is TGTGCTAGTGGTTTACGTAGAGTTAACACCGGGGAGCTGTTTTTT.

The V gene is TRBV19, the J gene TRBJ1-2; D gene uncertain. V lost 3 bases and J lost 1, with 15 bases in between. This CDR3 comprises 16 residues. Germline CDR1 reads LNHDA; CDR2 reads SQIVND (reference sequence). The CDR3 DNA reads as TGTGCCAGTAGTATCTCGTACAGTCGAAATAACTATGGCTACACCTTC. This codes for CASSISYSRNNYGYTF. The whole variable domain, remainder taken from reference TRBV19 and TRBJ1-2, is DGGITQSPKYLFRKEGQNVTLSCEQNLNHDAMYWYRQDPGQGLRLIYYSQIVNDFQKGDIAEGYSVSREKKESFPLTVTSAQKNPTAFYLCASSISYSRNNYGYTFGSGTRLTVV.

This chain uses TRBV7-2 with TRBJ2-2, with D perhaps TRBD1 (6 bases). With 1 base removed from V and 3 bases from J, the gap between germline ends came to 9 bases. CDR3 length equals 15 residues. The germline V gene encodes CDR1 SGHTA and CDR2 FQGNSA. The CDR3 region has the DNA TGTGCCAGCAGCTTAGGGGGGCGATACACCGGGGAGCTGTTTTTT. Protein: CASSLGGRYTGELFF.

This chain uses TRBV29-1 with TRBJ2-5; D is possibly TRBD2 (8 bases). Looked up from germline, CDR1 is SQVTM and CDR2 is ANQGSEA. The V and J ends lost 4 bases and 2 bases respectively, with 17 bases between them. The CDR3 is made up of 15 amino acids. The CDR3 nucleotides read TGCAGCGTTGCGGGGGGGGGACAGAGACAAGAGACCCAGTACTTC. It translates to CSVAGGGQRQETQYF.

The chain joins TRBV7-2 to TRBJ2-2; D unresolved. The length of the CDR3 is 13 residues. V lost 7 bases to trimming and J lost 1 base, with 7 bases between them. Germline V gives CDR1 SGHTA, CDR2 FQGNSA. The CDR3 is CASTPMNTGELFF. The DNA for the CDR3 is TGTGCCAGCACCCCCATGAACACCGGGGAGCTGTTTTTT.

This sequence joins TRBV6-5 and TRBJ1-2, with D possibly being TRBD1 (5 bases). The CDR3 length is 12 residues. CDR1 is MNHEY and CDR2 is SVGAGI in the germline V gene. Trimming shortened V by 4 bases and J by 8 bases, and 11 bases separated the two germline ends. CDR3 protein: CASSFQGSGYTF. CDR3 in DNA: TGTGCCAGCAGTTTCCAGGGTTCAGGCTACACCTTC.

CDR3 coding DNA: TGTGCCAGCACAAGGGCTAGCGGGAGCAGAGAGACCCAGTACTTC. Protein sequence: CASTRASGSRETQYF. This sequence joins TRBV6-5 and TRBJ2-5; 10 bases line up with TRBD2. This CDR3 spans 15 amino acids. Trimming cost V 7 bases and J 4 bases; bases outside gene matches: 9. From germline, CDR1 is MNHEY and CDR2 SVGAGI.

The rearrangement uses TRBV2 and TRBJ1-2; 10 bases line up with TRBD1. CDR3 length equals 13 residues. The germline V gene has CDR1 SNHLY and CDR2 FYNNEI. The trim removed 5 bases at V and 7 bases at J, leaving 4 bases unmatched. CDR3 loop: CASSSGTGVGYTF. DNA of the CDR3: TGTGCCAGCAGTTCCGGGACAGGGGTTGGCTACACCTTC.

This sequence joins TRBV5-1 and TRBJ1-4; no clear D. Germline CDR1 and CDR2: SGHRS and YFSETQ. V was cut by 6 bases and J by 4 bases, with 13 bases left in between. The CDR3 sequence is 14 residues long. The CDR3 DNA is TGCGCCAGCACCAGTATGGGCTTTAATGAAAAACTGTTTTTT. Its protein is CASTSMGFNEKLFF.

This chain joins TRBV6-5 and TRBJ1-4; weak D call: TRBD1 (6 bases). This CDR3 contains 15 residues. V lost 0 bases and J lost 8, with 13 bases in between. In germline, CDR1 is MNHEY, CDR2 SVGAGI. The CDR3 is CASSYSPGGREKLFF. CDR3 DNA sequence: TGTGCCAGCAGTTACTCCCCGGGGGGGCGGGAAAAACTGTTTTTT.

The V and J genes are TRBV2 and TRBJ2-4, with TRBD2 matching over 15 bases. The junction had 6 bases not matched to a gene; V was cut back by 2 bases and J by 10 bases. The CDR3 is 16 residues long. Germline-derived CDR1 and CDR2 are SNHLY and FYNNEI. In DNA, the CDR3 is TGTGCCAGCAGTGAAACGAGTGGACTAGCGGGGGGGATTCAGTACTTC. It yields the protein CASSETSGLAGGIQYF. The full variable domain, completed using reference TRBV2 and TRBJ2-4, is EPEVTQTPSHQVTQMGQEVILRCVPISNHLYFYWYRQILGQKVEFLVSFYNNEISEKSEIFDDQFSVERPDGSNFTLKIRSTKLEDSAMYFCASSETSGLAGGIQYFGAGTRLSVL.

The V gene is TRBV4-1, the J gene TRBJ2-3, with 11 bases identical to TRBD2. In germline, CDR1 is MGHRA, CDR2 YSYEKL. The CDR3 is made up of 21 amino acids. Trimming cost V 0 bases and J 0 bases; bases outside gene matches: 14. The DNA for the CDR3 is TGCGCCAGCAGCCAAGAAGGCGTGGGCCTAGCGGGAGGAATCAGCACAGATACGCAGTATTTT. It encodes CASSQEGVGLAGGISTDTQYF.

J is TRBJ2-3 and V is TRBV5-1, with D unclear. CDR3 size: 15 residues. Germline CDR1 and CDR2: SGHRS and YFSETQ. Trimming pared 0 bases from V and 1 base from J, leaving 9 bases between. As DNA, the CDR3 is TGCGCCAGCAGCTTGGCCGTAAGCGGCACAGATACGCAGTATTTT. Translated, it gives CASSLAVSGTDTQYF.

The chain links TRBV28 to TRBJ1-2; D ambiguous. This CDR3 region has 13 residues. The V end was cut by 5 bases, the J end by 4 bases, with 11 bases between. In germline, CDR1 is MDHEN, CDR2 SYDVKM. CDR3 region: CASSPPGFYGYTF. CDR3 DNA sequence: TGTGCCAGCAGTCCCCCGGGTTTCTATGGCTACACCTTC.

The CDR3 is CASSVTGGLGGSPLHF. The CDR3 coding sequence is TGTGCCAGCAGTGTGACAGGGGGACTAGGGGGTTCACCCCTCCACTTT. The rearrangement links TRBV6-4 to TRBJ1-6, with 9 bases lining up with TRBD1. V gave up 4 bases and J gave up 9 bases; unmatched junction bases: 10. Germline-derived CDR1 and CDR2 are MRHNA and SNTAGT. This CDR3 is 16 amino acids long.

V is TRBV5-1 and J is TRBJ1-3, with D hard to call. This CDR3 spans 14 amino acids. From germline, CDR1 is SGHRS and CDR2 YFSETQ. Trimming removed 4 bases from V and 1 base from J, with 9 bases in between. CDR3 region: CASSSGKSGNTIYF. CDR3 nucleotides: TGCGCCAGCAGCAGCGGGAAATCTGGAAACACCATATATTTT.

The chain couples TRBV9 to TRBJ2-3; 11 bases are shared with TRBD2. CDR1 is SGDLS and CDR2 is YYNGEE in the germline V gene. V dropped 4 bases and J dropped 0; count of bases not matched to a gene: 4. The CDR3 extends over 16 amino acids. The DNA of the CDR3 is TGTGCCAGCAGCTCCTCTAGCGGGGGGAGCACAGATACGCAGTATTTT. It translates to CASSSSSGGSTDTQYF.

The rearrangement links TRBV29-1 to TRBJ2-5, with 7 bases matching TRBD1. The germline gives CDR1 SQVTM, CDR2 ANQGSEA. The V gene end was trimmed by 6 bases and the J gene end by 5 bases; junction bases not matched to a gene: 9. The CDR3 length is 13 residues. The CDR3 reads CSVNRGIQETQYF. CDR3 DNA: TGCAGCGTCAACAGGGGAATACAGGAGACCCAGTACTTC.

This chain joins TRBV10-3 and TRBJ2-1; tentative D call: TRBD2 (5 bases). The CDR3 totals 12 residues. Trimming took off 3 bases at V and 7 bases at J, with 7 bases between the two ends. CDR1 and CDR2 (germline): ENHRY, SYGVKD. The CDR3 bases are TGTGCCATCAGTGACGAGGGAAATGAGCAGTTCTTC. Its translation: CAISDEGNEQFF.

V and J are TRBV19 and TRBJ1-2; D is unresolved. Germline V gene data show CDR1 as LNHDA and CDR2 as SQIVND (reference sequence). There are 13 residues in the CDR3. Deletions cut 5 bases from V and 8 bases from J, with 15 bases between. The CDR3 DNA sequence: TGTGCCAGTAGTCCCATCGGGTACCTCGGCTACACCTTC. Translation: CASSPIGYLGYTF. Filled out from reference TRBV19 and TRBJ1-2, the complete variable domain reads DGGITQSPKYLFRKEGQNVTLSCEQNLNHDAMYWYRQDPGQGLRLIYYSQIVNDFQKGDIAEGYSVSREKKESFPLTVTSAQKNPTAFYLCASSPIGYLGYTFGSGTRLTVV.

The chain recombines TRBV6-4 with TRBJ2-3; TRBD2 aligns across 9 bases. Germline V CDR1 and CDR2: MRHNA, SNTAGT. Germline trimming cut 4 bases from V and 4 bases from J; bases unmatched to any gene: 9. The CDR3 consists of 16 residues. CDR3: CASSAIAGEPPDTQYF. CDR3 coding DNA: TGTGCCAGCAGTGCCATAGCGGGAGAGCCGCCAGATACGCAGTATTTT.

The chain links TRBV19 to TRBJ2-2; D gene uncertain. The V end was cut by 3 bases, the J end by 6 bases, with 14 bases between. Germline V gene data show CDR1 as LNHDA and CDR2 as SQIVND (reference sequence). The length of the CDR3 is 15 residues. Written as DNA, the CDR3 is TGTGCCAGTAGTATCATCACGAGAACCTCCGGGGAGCTGTTTTTT. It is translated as CASSIITRTSGELFF.

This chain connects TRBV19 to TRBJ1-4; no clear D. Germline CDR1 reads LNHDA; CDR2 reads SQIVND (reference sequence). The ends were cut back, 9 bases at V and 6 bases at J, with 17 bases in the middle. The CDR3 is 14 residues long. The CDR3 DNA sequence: TGTGCCAGCCAAACCAGCGGGAGCGATGAAAAACTGTTTTTT. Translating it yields CASQTSGSDEKLFF.

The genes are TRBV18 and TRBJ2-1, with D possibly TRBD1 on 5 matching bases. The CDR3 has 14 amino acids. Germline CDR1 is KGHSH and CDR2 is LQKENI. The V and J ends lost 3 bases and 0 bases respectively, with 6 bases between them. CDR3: CASSPDNSYNEQFF. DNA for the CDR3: TGTGCCAGCTCACCGGACAACTCCTACAATGAGCAGTTCTTC.

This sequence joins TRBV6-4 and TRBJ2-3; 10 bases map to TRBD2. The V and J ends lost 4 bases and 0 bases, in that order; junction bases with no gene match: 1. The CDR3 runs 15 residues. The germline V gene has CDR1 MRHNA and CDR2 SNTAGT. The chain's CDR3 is CASSVTSGSTDTQYF. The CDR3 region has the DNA TGTGCCAGCAGTGTGACTAGCGGGAGCACAGATACGCAGTATTTT.